This T cell receptor beta chain was recorded in a study of T cell responses to AZD1222 COVID-19 vaccine. Regarding the study as a whole: Possibly, clonal diversity was underestimated; donors were largely white British and included more females. Just a handful of people given AZD1222 tested seropositive at baseline. Repertoire collection took place solely once the T cell response had peaked.

To note about this clone: Its specificity is not known.

The junction had 9 bases not matched to a gene; V was cut back by 0 bases and J by 3 bases. Germline CDR1 is SGHTS and CDR2 is YDEGEE. This CDR3 spans 17 amino acids. TCRdb keeps only in-frame clones here, not all; method: immunoSEQ multiplex PCR. The sample holds over 150,000 clones, around 90% seen once. This sample comprised peripheral blood, obtained on day 0 of AZD1222 vaccination. The genes are TRBV5-8 and TRBJ1-5; 7 nucleotides agree with TRBD1. The clonotype originates from an adult in good health. Here the CDR3 reads CASSLDRGLKNNQPQHF. In DNA form, the CDR3 reads TGTGCCAGCAGCTTGGATAGGGGGCTGAAGAACAATCAGCCCCAGCATTTT.